Listed below are T cell receptor beta chains from one sample, sequenced in a study of blood T cell repertoires in COVID-19. Measured with immunoSEQ multiplex PCR; TCRdb has only the in-frame clones, and not every one. The sample lists around 68,000 clones, around 80% occurring once. Specimen: peripheral blood. All receptors derive from a human donor in a cohort sampled during active COVID-19. Both conserved end residues are part of each CDR3. The D gene is left open where the match is weak. Clone size is not always given. Where it is, it says once, few, many or a class for expanded clones.

j_gene | abundance | v_gene | len | d_gene | CDR3aa | CDR3nt
TRBJ2-7 | . | TRBV10-1 | 16 | TRBD2 | CASSLPPIAGEGWVVF | TGCGCCAGCAGCCTCCCCCCTATAGCGGGAGAGGGCTGGGTCGTGTTC
TRBJ2-3 | once | TRBV19 | 16 | TRBD1 | CASSISGTGFKDTQYF | TGTGCCAGTAGTATCTCCGGGACAGGGTTTAAAGATACGCAGTATTTT
TRBJ2-1 | . | TRBV19 | 17 | TRBD1 | CASSIAYLDRGRDEQFF | TGTGCCAGTAGTATAGCGTATCTCGACAGGGGGCGGGATGAGCAGTTCTTC
TRBJ1-2 | . | TRBV28 | 13 | . | CASAGPGGSRYTF | TGTGCCAGCGCAGGCCCCGGAGGGTCCCGCTACACCTTC
TRBJ2-3 | . | TRBV18 | 17 | . | CASSPALGSVGVDTQYF | TGTGCCAGCTCACCGGCTCTCGGTAGCGTCGGTGTAGATACGCAGTATTTT
TRBJ2-5 | . | TRBV15 | 14 | . | CATSIRGSRETQYF | TGTGCCACCAGCATAAGGGGGTCCCGCGAGACCCAGTACTTC
TRBJ1-5 | . | TRBV10-3 | 14 | TRBD1 | CAISDRAGNQPQHF | TGTGCCATCAGCGACAGGGCTGGCAATCAGCCCCAGCATTTT
TRBJ2-7 | . | TRBV7-8 | 16 | . | CASSPAGQRPTYEQYF | TGTGCCAGCAGCCCCGCCGGACAGCGACCTACCTACGAGCAGTACTTC
TRBJ2-7 | . | TRBV14 | 13 | TRBD1 | CASSWDRISEQYF | TGTGCCAGCAGCTGGGACAGAATTTCCGAGCAGTACTTC
TRBJ2-7 | . | TRBV6-6 | 15 | TRBD2 | CASSKLWDYLYEQYF | TGTGCCAGCAGTAAACTTTGGGACTACCTCTACGAGCAGTACTTC
TRBJ2-5 | . | TRBV24-1 | 14 | TRBD2 | CATSLAGYQETQYF | TGTGCCACCTCCCTAGCGGGGTACCAAGAGACCCAGTACTTC
TRBJ2-7 | once | TRBV25-1 | 10 | . | CASSGLVQYF | TGTGCCAGCAGTGGGCTAGTCCAGTACTTC
TRBJ1-6 | . | TRBV18 | 17 | . | CASSPTRAGESSSPLHF | TGTGCCAGCTCACCAACTCGGGCCGGGGAATCGTCTTCACCCCTCCACTTT
TRBJ2-3 | once | TRBV27 | 15 | . | CASSSGYASTDTQYF | TGTGCCAGCAGTTCGGGGTATGCTAGCACAGATACGCAGTATTTT
TRBJ1-1 | . | TRBV28 | 14 | . | CASSFLQGGTEAFF | TGTGCCAGCAGTTTCTTACAGGGTGGCACTGAAGCTTTCTTT
TRBJ2-7 | . | TRBV5-1 | 14 | TRBD2 | CASSFTSGSYEQYF | TGCGCCAGCAGCTTTACTAGCGGGAGCTACGAGCAGTACTTC
TRBJ2-2 | . | TRBV6-6 | 14 | . | CASGSGQNTGELFF | TGTGCCAGCGGTAGCGGTCAGAACACCGGGGAGCTGTTTTTT
TRBJ2-5 | . | TRBV30 | 13 | . | CAWSVPATKTQYF | TGTGCCTGGAGTGTGCCGGCGACTAAGACCCAGTACTTC
TRBJ1-4 | . | TRBV24-1 | 16 | . | CATSSGSGGVGEKLFF | TGTGCCACCAGCTCAGGTAGCGGTGGAGTAGGTGAAAAACTGTTTTTT
TRBJ1-1 | . | TRBV28 | 14 | . | CASTIADWNTEAFF | TGTGCCAGCACTATTGCGGACTGGAACACTGAAGCTTTCTTT
TRBJ2-7 | . | TRBV7-2 | 13 | TRBD1 | CASSPGQNYEQYF | TGTGCCAGCAGTCCGGGACAGAATTACGAGCAGTACTTC
TRBJ2-1 | . | TRBV5-1 | 11 | . | CASSSNNEQFF | TGCGCCAGCAGCTCTAACAATGAGCAGTTCTTC
TRBJ1-4 | once | TRBV28 | 15 | TRBD1 | CASRASGGAGEKLFF | TGTGCCAGCAGAGCCTCAGGGGGCGCAGGAGAAAAACTGTTTTTT
TRBJ2-7 | . | TRBV2 | 14 | . | CASRGGASSYEQYF | TGTGCCAGCAGGGGGGGGGCCTCCTCCTACGAGCAGTACTTC
TRBJ2-7 | . | TRBV15 | 13 | . | CATSAGRSYEQYF | TGTGCCACCAGTGCAGGGAGGTCCTACGAGCAGTACTTC
TRBJ2-2 | . | TRBV4-3 | 17 | TRBD2 | CASSSRPASGFTGELFF | TGCGCCAGCAGCTCTCGACCGGCTAGCGGGTTCACCGGGGAGCTGTTTTTT
TRBJ2-7 | . | TRBV7-9 | 12 | . | CASSPAVAPQYF | TGTGCCAGCAGCCCAGCGGTGGCTCCGCAGTACTTC
TRBJ2-5 | . | TRBV7-9 | 15 | . | CASSLRLGAGETQYF | TGTGCCAGCAGCTTACGGTTGGGGGCCGGGGAGACCCAGTACTTC
TRBJ2-2 | . | TRBV4-2 | 21 | . | CASSLGLEWYRAEPTTGELFF | TGTGCCAGCAGCCTCGGTCTTGAATGGTACAGGGCAGAGCCAACCACCGGGGAGCTGTTTTTT
TRBJ1-2 | . | TRBV3-1/TRBV3-2 | 14 | TRBD1 | CASSPQGGGYGYTF | TGTGCCAGCAGCCCCCAAGGGGGCGGCTATGGCTACACCTTC
TRBJ2-2 | . | TRBV3-1/TRBV3-2 | 18 | TRBD2 | CASSQAGGIALRTGELFF | TGTGCCAGCAGCCAAGCGGGGGGTATCGCTCTGAGGACCGGGGAGCTGTTTTTT
TRBJ1-2 | . | TRBV28 | 13 | . | CASSLGRDYGYTF | TGTGCCAGCAGTTTAGGTCGGGACTATGGCTACACCTTC
TRBJ2-2 | . | TRBV2 | 15 | . | CASRDRDTNTGELFF | TGTGCCAGCAGGGACCGGGACACGAACACCGGGGAGCTGTTTTTT
TRBJ1-2 | once | TRBV29-1 | 12 | TRBD1 | CSSETGDRGYTF | TGCAGCTCTGAAACAGGGGATCGTGGCTACACCTTC
TRBJ2-7 | . | TRBV15 | 15 | TRBD2 | CATSRRTSGNDEQYF | TGTGCCACCAGCAGACGGACTAGCGGGAACGACGAGCAGTACTTC
TRBJ2-5 | . | TRBV9 | 15 | . | CASSEEDRKEETQYF | TGTGCCAGCAGCGAGGAGGACAGAAAAGAAGAGACCCAGTACTTC
TRBJ1-1 | few | TRBV29-1 | 13 | TRBD1 | CSVMGRQGAKAFF | TGCAGCGTTATGGGACGACAGGGGGCAAAAGCTTTCTTT
TRBJ2-3 | . | TRBV3-1/TRBV3-2 | 16 | . | CASSPKVGRGTDTQYF | TGTGCCAGCAGCCCAAAAGTGGGCAGGGGCACAGATACGCAGTATTTT
TRBJ2-2 | . | TRBV18 | 14 | . | CASSPYRESGELFF | TGTGCCAGCTCACCCTACAGGGAGTCCGGGGAGCTGTTTTTT
TRBJ1-6 | . | TRBV28 | 16 | TRBD1 | CASSTSWDRDTSPLHF | TGTGCCAGCAGCACTTCTTGGGACAGGGATACTTCACCCCTCCACTTT
TRBJ2-1 | . | TRBV11-3 | 15 | . | CASSLDSDSYNEQFF | TGTGCCAGCAGCTTAGATTCCGACTCTTACAATGAGCAGTTCTTC
TRBJ2-3 | once | TRBV7-2 | 14 | TRBD2 | CASSSGGASDTQYF | TGTGCCAGCAGCTCCGGGGGGGCCTCAGATACGCAGTATTTT
TRBJ2-1 | many | TRBV2 | 15 | TRBD2 | CASSERGSTYNEQFF | TGTGCCAGCAGTGAACGCGGGAGTACCTACAATGAGCAGTTCTTC
TRBJ2-1 | . | TRBV19 | 15 | TRBD2 | CASSQRTSGYNEQFF | TGTGCCAGTAGTCAGCGGACTAGCGGCTACAATGAGCAGTTCTTC
TRBJ2-1 | few | TRBV28 | 16 | TRBD2 | CASSSLSGGSYNEQFF | TGTGCCAGCAGTTCCTTGTCGGGAGGGTCGTACAATGAGCAGTTCTTC
TRBJ2-2 | . | TRBV28 | 15 | TRBD1 | CASRSDRGNTGELFF | TGTGCCAGCAGGTCGGACAGGGGTAACACCGGGGAGCTGTTTTTT
TRBJ1-6 | . | TRBV28 | 15 | TRBD1 | CASSLLTGGSSPLHF | TGTGCCAGCAGCCTTTTAACAGGGGGGAGTTCACCCCTCCACTTT
TRBJ1-1 | once | TRBV4-3 | 14 | TRBD1 | CASSFRDRGEEAFF | TGCGCCAGCAGCTTCCGGGACAGGGGAGAGGAAGCTTTCTTT
TRBJ1-2 | . | TRBV21-1 | 16 | . | CASSKETGKSNYGYTF | TGTGCCAGCAGCAAAGAAACAGGGAAATCTAACTATGGCTACACCTTC
TRBJ2-1 | . | TRBV18 | 15 | . | CASSPPVNSYNEQFF | TGTGCCAGCTCACCACCGGTGAACAGCTACAATGAGCAGTTCTTC
TRBJ2-5 | . | TRBV11-1 | 14 | . | CASSFPGFQETQYF | TGTGCCAGCAGCTTTCCCGGGTTCCAAGAGACCCAGTACTTC
TRBJ2-1 | . | TRBV7-2 | 16 | . | CASSSKFTSSYNEQFF | TGTGCCAGCAGCTCTAAATTCACGAGCTCCTACAATGAGCAGTTCTTC